Here is one T cell receptor beta chain with its context. These data belong to a study of blood T cell repertoires in COVID-19. Sequencing used immunoSEQ multiplex PCR; TCRdb keeps in-frame clones, though not all of them. The profile covers hundreds of thousands of clones, with 70% to 90% appearing a single time and 2% to 2.5% taken by the ten largest. The V gene's germline CDR1 is LNHDA and CDR2 SQIVND (reference sequence). The CDR3 covers 11 residues. V lost 7 bases and J lost 4, with 7 bases in between. This rearrangement joins TRBV19 to TRBJ1-2; D is perhaps TRBD1 (5 bases). Source material: PBMCs or T cells enriched from blood (not recorded which). This TCR was recovered from a woman aged 35 to 49 with acute COVID-19. The CDR3 region is CASTGIYGYTF. For the CDR3, the DNA is TGTGCCAGTACAGGGATCTATGGCTACACCTTC. Full variable domain (rest looked up from reference TRBV19 and TRBJ1-2): DGGITQSPKYLFRKEGQNVTLSCEQNLNHDAMYWYRQDPGQGLRLIYYSQIVNDFQKGDIAEGYSVSREKKESFPLTVTSAQKNPTAFYLCASTGIYGYTFGSGTRLTVV.